The 26 T cell receptor beta chains below were found in one sample sequenced in a study of T cells in Graves' hyperthyroidism and ophthalmopathy. Amplification of TCR beta CDR3 regions used RNA as the template. RT-PCR in the first round (using the HTBI primer set) targeted the TCR CDR3. Using its own MiXCR run on the multiplex PCR reads, TCRdb lists one record per CDR3 protein. The sample consists of 660,000 or so distinct CDR3 sequences, 45% of them appearing once. Source material: peripheral blood or thyroid tissue (not recorded which). The origin of the receptors is an adult man with Graves' disease, either hyperthyroidism or ophthalmopathy (not recorded which).

Note on this clonotype: A read error is likely, as this CDR3 ends without the conserved phenylalanine or tryptophan. The DNA is omitted, as the CDR3 cannot be located on it reliably, and the CDR3 follows TCRdb's listing. V is TRBV6-1 and J is TRBJ2-6. Germline CDR1 reads MNHNS; CDR2 reads SASEGT. The CDR3 extends over 8 residues, inclusive of both ends. This chain's CDR3 is CASSTGTS.

This chain joins TRBV11-2 and TRBJ1-1; 9 bases agree with TRBD1. Trimming removed 2 bases from V and 1 base from J; junction bases left unmatched: 2. This CDR3 is built from 15 residues. Germline V lookup: CDR1 SGHAT, CDR2 FQNNGV. For the CDR3, the DNA is TGTGCCAGCAGCTTATCGGACAGGGGGAACACTGAAGCTTTCTTT. It specifies CASSLSDRGNTEAFF.

A word on this clonotype: A much larger clone lies a single base off, so this may be a read error. The CDR3 carries no conserved terminal phenylalanine or tryptophan, so it likely arises from a read error. The V and J genes are TRBV10-2 and TRBJ1-6; 7 nucleotides match TRBD1. This CDR3 is built from 17 residues. Germline trimming cut 3 bases from V and 3 bases from J; bases unmatched to any gene: 8. Germline V gene data show CDR1 as WSHSY and CDR2 as SAAADI. CDR3 region: CASSDIDRDGYNSPLHL. The CDR3 coding sequence is TGCGCCAGCAGTGACATCGACAGGGATGGCTATAATTCACCCCTCCACCTT.

This clonotype was recorded at least ten times. The chain carries TRBV29-1 and TRBJ2-2, with D perhaps given as TRBD1 or TRBD2 (5 bases each). V was shortened by 7 bases and J by 6 bases, with 15 bases between the two germline ends. CDR3 size: 13 residues. CDR1 and CDR2 (germline): SQVTM, ANQGSEA. Here the CDR3 reads CSGDLGGAGELFF. The DNA for the CDR3 is TGCAGCGGGGACCTGGGCGGTGCCGGGGAGCTGTTTTTT.

This sequence joins TRBV9 and TRBJ2-5, with 12 positions matching TRBD2. J lost 5 bases, V lost 3 bases, and 11 bases had no gene match. The CDR3 loop spans 17 amino acids. Germline V gene data show CDR1 as SGDLS and CDR2 as YYNGEE. For the CDR3, the DNA is TGTGCCAGCAGCGCAGCGACTAGCGGGAGCAGTTCGGAGACCCAGTACTTC. Its translation is CASSAATSGSSSETQYF. Full variable domain (outside the CDR3, taken from reference TRBV9 and TRBJ2-5): DSGVTQTPKHLITATGQRVTLRCSPRSGDLSVYWYQQSLDQGLQFLIQYYNGEERAKGNILERFSAQQFPDLHSELNLSSLELGDSALYFCASSAATSGSSSETQYFGPGTRLLVL.

The chain carries TRBV5-1 and TRBJ1-4; unclear D gene. Germline CDR1 SGHRS, CDR2 YFSETQ. V lost 0 bases and J lost 8, with 20 bases in between. The CDR3 length is 17 residues. The CDR3 DNA follows: TGCGCCAGCAGCTTGGAGCACCCCGGCTTGCCGGGAGAAAAACTGTTTTTT. Amino acid sequence: CASSLEHPGLPGEKLFF.

Notes on this clonotype: This sequence may be a read error, since a much larger clone differs from it by one base. The gene calls are TRBV6-6 and TRBJ2-5, with D perhaps matching TRBD1 (6 bases). The CDR3 consists of 13 residues. Germline values: CDR1 MNHNY, CDR2 SVGAGI (reference sequence). CDR3 coding DNA: TGTGCCATCAGTTCCAACAGGGCTGAGACCCAGTACTTC. This translates into CAISSNRAETQYF.

The chain carries TRBV29-1 and TRBJ1-5, with D possibly matching TRBD1 (5 bases). Germline loops: CDR1 SQVTM, CDR2 ANQGSEA. The ends were cut back, 4 bases at V and 7 bases at J, with 11 bases in the middle. The CDR3 runs 12 residues. CDR3: CSVGDGEQPQHF. Written as DNA, the CDR3 is TGCAGCGTTGGGGACGGGGAGCAGCCCCAGCATTTT. The full variable domain, its missing parts supplied by reference TRBV29-1 and TRBJ1-5, is SAVISQKPSRDICQRGTSLTIQCQVDSQVTMMFWYRQQPGQSLTLIATANQGSEATYESGFVIDKFPISRPNLTFSTLTVSNMSPEDSSIYLCSVGDGEQPQHFGDGTRLSIL.

V and J are TRBV7-9 and TRBJ2-5; no firm D call. The germline gives CDR1 SEHNR, CDR2 FQNEAQ (reference sequence). CDR3 length: 13 residues. V was pared by 2 bases and J by 3 bases, with 7 bases between. CDR3 region: CASSLRRKETQYF. The DNA for the CDR3 is TGTGCCAGCAGCTTAAGACGGAAAGAGACCCAGTACTTC.

The chain has TRBV7-9 and TRBJ1-5; D is ambiguous. The CDR3 spans 13 residues. With 5 bases removed from V and 12 bases from J, the gap between germline ends came to 17 bases. CDR1 is SEHNR and CDR2 is FQNEAQ in the germline V gene (reference sequence). The CDR3, as DNA: TGTGCCAGCAGCGCGCGGGCCGGGAGAGTCCAGCATTTT. This codes for CASSARAGRVQHF.

The chain couples TRBV6-5 to TRBJ1-1, with D hard to call. Germline-derived CDR1 and CDR2 are MNHEY and SVGAGI. The ends were cut back, 4 bases at V and 4 bases at J, with 13 bases in the middle. The CDR3 consists of 14 residues. CDR3 sequence (DNA): TGTGCCAGCAGTTCCCTCCTGGACCTCACTGAAGCTTTCTTT. Protein: CASSSLLDLTEAFF.

This clonotype occurred a few times. The V gene is TRBV7-9, the J gene TRBJ1-2; 7 nucleotides agree with TRBD1. The CDR3 has 16 residues. Trimming at V came to 6 bases and at J to 8 bases, leaving 18 bases not matched to a gene. Looked up from germline, CDR1 is SEHNR and CDR2 is FQNEAQ (reference sequence). Here the CDR3 reads CASRVLLRGRPSGYTF. The CDR3 DNA sequence: TGTGCCAGCAGAGTATTATTGAGGGGGCGTCCTAGCGGCTACACCTTC.

This clonotype was picked up many times. This chain links TRBV2 with TRBJ1-2; D might be TRBD1 (6 bases). Germline CDR1 and CDR2: SNHLY and FYNNEI. This CDR3 is built from 14 residues. V was clipped by 6 bases and J by 8 bases, with 19 bases between them. The CDR3 sequence is CASSLHRDTYGYTF. The CDR3 nucleotides are TGTGCCAGCAGCCTCCACCGGGACACTTACGGCTACACCTTC.

This clonotype was detected many times. Its ends do not fully match the called genes, so a read error is possible. The gene calls are TRBV2 and TRBJ1-6; a weak D match, TRBD1 (6 bases). The CDR3 has 15 residues. Germline V gene sequence: CDR1 SNHLY, CDR2 FYNNEI. CDR3: CASSEGAAYDSPLHF. The CDR3 bases are TGTGCCAGCAGTGAGGGGGCGGCCTATGATTCACCCCTCCACTTT.

This clonotype has ten or more counts. This sequence joins TRBV12-3 or TRBV12-4 and TRBJ1-1; TRBD1 aligns across 8 bases. The V and J ends lost 7 bases and 5 bases, in that order; junction bases with no gene match: 6. This CDR3 spans 13 amino acids. CDR3 DNA: TGTGCCAGCACCCGGACAGGGAGGACTGAAGCTTTCTTT. It specifies CASTRTGRTEAFF.

V usage is TRBV7-9 and J usage is TRBJ1-1; D gene uncertain. V lost 0 bases, J lost 2 bases, and 10 bases lay in between. The CDR3 is 15 residues long. Per the germline V gene, CDR1 is SEHNR and CDR2 is FQNEAQ (reference sequence). DNA for the CDR3: TGTGCCAGCAGCTTAGCGGACCAGGCTAACACTGAAGCTTTCTTT. Its translation is CASSLADQANTEAFF.

This clonotype was detected only a few times. The rearrangement uses TRBV25-1 and TRBJ2-2, with D perhaps matching TRBD1 or TRBD2 (5 bases each). Trimming removed 5 bases from V and 4 bases from J, with 14 bases in between. The CDR3 has 15 residues. Germline V lookup: CDR1 MGHDK, CDR2 SYGVNS. CDR3 in amino acids: CASSLRGRGTGELFF. CDR3 bases: TGTGCCAGCAGTTTGAGGGGACGGGGCACCGGGGAGCTGTTTTTT.

On this clonotype: One junction end does not reproduce the germline sequence, and a read error may be involved. V usage is TRBV7-2 and J usage is TRBJ2-7; tentative D call: TRBD2 (6 bases). The length of the CDR3 is 17 residues. Germline-derived CDR1 and CDR2 are SGHTA and FQGNSA. The CDR3 is CASSPLGLARGYYEQYF. The CDR3 bases are TGCGCCAGCAGCCCCTTGGGGCTAGCGAGAGGATACTACGAGCAGTACTTC.

A word on this clonotype: A much larger clonotype is one base distant, so this may be a read error. This chain uses TRBV29-1 with TRBJ1-2, with a weak D call TRBD1 (6 bases). Germline assignment: CDR1 SQVTM and CDR2 ANQGSEA. The CDR3 length is 13 residues. The CDR3 coding sequence is TGCAACGACCTAGGACAGCCCAACTATGGCTACACCTTC. It encodes CNDLGQPNYGYTF.

This clonotype was seen a single time. The chain has TRBV11-2 and TRBJ2-5; D is ambiguous. V lost 8 bases to trimming and J lost 7 bases, with 23 bases between them. This CDR3 comprises 15 residues. From germline, CDR1 is SGHAT and CDR2 FQNNGV. CDR3 amino acids: CASSPPSRSSGTQYF. DNA for the CDR3: TGTGCCAGCTCACCACCGTCCAGGTCGTCAGGGACCCAGTACTTC.

This sequence joins TRBV19 and TRBJ1-1, with D uncertain. The CDR3 sequence is 15 residues long. The V gene's germline CDR1 is LNHDA and CDR2 SQIVND (reference sequence). V lost 4 bases to trimming and J lost 2 bases, with 14 bases between them. CDR3 sequence: CASSTIPSGNTEAFF. The CDR3 coding sequence is TGTGCCAGTAGTACGATTCCATCGGGAAACACTGAAGCTTTCTTT.

Concerning this clonotype: A much larger clone sits a single nucleotide away, making a read error possible. V and J are TRBV11-1 and TRBJ2-5; TRBD2 might be the D (6 bases). V was trimmed by 9 bases and J by 2 bases, leaving 16 bases between them. This CDR3 comprises 14 residues. Germline values: CDR1 SGHAT, CDR2 FQDESV (reference sequence). The CDR3 protein is CASTLGAGQETQYF. The DNA of the CDR3 is TGTGCCAGTACGCTCGGGGCGGGGCAAGAGACCCAGTACTTC. Full variable domain (outside the CDR3, taken from reference TRBV11-1 and TRBJ2-5): EAEVAQSPRYKITEKSQAVAFWCDPISGHATLYWYRQILGQGPELLVQFQDESVVDDSQLPKDRFSAERLKGVDSTLKIQPAELGDSAMYLCASTLGAGQETQYFGPGTRLLVL.

The chain couples TRBV29-1 to TRBJ1-2; maybe TRBD1 (6 bases). The CDR3 runs to 14 residues. V dropped 7 bases and J dropped 2 bases, with 17 bases sitting between them. From germline, CDR1 is SQVTM and CDR2 ANQGSEA. This CDR3 is CSGTRTDLNYGYTF. Here the CDR3 DNA reads TGCAGCGGGACAAGGACAGACCTCAACTATGGCTACACCTTC.

This clonotype is a singleton in its sample. The chain carries TRBV6-5 and TRBJ1-1; perhaps TRBD1 as D (5 bases). The CDR3 runs 14 residues. Per the germline V gene, CDR1 is MNHEY and CDR2 is SVGAGI. V lost 6 bases, J lost 3 bases, and 14 bases lay in between. The chain's CDR3 is CASRSDLGDTEAFF. The CDR3 DNA sequence: TGTGCCAGCAGATCGGACTTAGGGGACACTGAAGCTTTCTTT.

DNA for the CDR3: TGTGCCAGCACGATTGGGGGCACTGAAGCTTTCTTT. It yields the protein CASTIGGTEAFF. V usage is TRBV12-3 or TRBV12-4 and J usage is TRBJ1-1; tentatively, D is TRBD1 (5 bases). Deletions cut 7 bases from V and 4 bases from J, with 10 bases between. The CDR3 is 12 residues long.

The chain joins TRBV15 to TRBJ1-5; no firm D call. Deletions cut 1 base from V and 7 bases from J, with 5 bases between. This CDR3 is 12 amino acids long. Germline values: CDR1 LNHNV, CDR2 YYDKDF (reference sequence). The CDR3 DNA reads TGTGCCACCAGCAGAGCGGGGCAGCCCCAGCATTTT. Protein: CATSRAGQPQHF.